This T cell receptor (beta chain) was profiled in a study of shared clonotypes between healthy human individuals. Assay execution proceeded at the deep level. Repertoires were generated with immunoSEQ multiplex PCR, while TCRdb's copy carries only in-frame clones and drops some. In the table there are approximately 1,000,000 clones, about 72% of which are singletons. This clone has a single count. Its antigen is undetermined. Findings of the study overall: Larger richness was generally estimated for naive than memory subsets.

Specimen: memory CD4+ T cells from PBMCs. As for subset: CD45RA-negative fraction. The clonotype originates from a man between 18 and 29 years old in good health. Some clones in this sample may be carry-over from other donors' samples.

CDR3 loop: CASSLDREYGYTF. DNA for the CDR3: TGTGCCAGCAGCTTAGACAGGGAGTATGGCTACACCTTC. J is TRBJ1-2 and V is TRBV5-6, with 7 positions matching TRBD1. The V gene end was trimmed by 2 bases and the J gene end by 5 bases; junction bases not matched to a gene: 3. The CDR3 is 13 amino acids. In germline, CDR1 is SGHDT, CDR2 YYEEEE.